This is a list of T cell receptor beta chains from one sample in a study of T cell changes during pregnancy in multiple sclerosis. The assay was immunoSEQ multiplex PCR, and TCRdb's table has in-frame clones only and misses some. The data hold approximately 58,000 clones, with 92% observed a single time. The sample was peripheral blood, taken in the second trimester of pregnancy. The receptors shown here come from a female donor in good health, enrolled as a control in a pregnancy study. Each CDR3 is given with its conserved first and last residue. A D gene is named only where the DNA matches it firmly. Size values are once, few and many counts, or a class for expanded clones, and some rows have none.

v_call,j_call,clone_size,d_call,cdr3_aa,cdr3_nt
TRBV11-3,TRBJ1-1,.,.,CASSLRGYTEAFF,TGTGCCAGCAGCTTAAGGGGGTACACTGAAGCTTTCTTT
TRBV29-1,TRBJ1-3,.,TRBD1,CSVSGGGNTIYF,TGCAGCGTTTCAGGGGGCGGAAACACCATATATTTT
TRBV18,TRBJ1-4,.,.,CASSPGAENEKLFF,TGTGCCAGCTCACCGGGGGCAGAAAATGAAAAACTGTTTTTT
TRBV28,TRBJ2-2,.,.,CASRGRNTGELFF,TGTGCCAGCAGGGGGAGGAACACCGGGGAGCTGTTTTTT
TRBV7-9,TRBJ2-7,.,TRBD1,CASSLAIGGRDEQYF,TGTGCCAGCAGCTTAGCGATAGGGGGCCGAGACGAGCAGTACTTC
TRBV18,TRBJ2-3,.,TRBD2,CASSPLMASGTRTDTQYF,TGTGCCAGCTCACCACTTATGGCTAGCGGGACCCGCACAGATACGCAGTATTTT
TRBV12-1,TRBJ2-7,.,.,CASSFGLAGGYEQYF,TGTGCCAGCAGCTTTGGACTAGCGGGAGGATACGAGCAGTACTTC
TRBV19,TRBJ2-5,.,TRBD2,CASSSGTTNTQYF,TGTGCCAGTAGTTCCGGGACTACGAATACCCAGTACTTC
TRBV14,TRBJ2-4,.,TRBD1,CASSHLGQGNIQYF,TGTGCCAGCAGCCATTTGGGACAGGGCAACATTCAGTACTTC
TRBV6-4,TRBJ2-5,.,.,CASSDRETQYF,TGTGCCAGCAGTGACCGGGAGACCCAGTACTTC
TRBV6-1,TRBJ1-5,.,.,CASSFRSPSNQPQHF,TGTGCCAGCAGTTTTAGAAGCCCTAGCAATCAGCCCCAGCATTTT
TRBV6-5,TRBJ2-6,.,TRBD1,CASTKQGTGANVLTF,TGTGCCAGCACCAAACAGGGGACTGGGGCCAACGTCCTGACTTTC
TRBV10-3,TRBJ2-1,once,.,CAISDLNEQFF,TGTGCCATCAGTGACCTCAATGAGCAGTTCTTC
TRBV7-2,TRBJ1-2,.,.,CASSLGQLTYGYTF,TGTGCCAGCAGCTTAGGGCAGTTAACCTATGGCTACACCTTC
TRBV10-1,TRBJ1-6,.,TRBD1,CASRRTGNSPLHF,TGCGCCAGCAGGCGGACAGGGAATTCACCCCTCCACTTT
TRBV5-8,TRBJ1-5,.,TRBD1,CASSLLGTANQPQHF,TGTGCCAGCAGCTTACTCGGGACAGCCAATCAGCCCCAGCATTTT
TRBV7-2,TRBJ2-3,.,TRBD2,CASSPSGGRGDTQYF,TGTGCCAGCAGCCCCAGCGGGGGGCGGGGAGATACGCAGTATTTT
TRBV9,TRBJ2-3,.,.,CASSVSPGTDTQYF,TGTGCCAGCAGCGTAAGTCCGGGCACAGATACGCAGTATTTT
TRBV11-2,TRBJ2-2,once,TRBD2,CASTDTSGYTGELFF,TGTGCCAGCACTGACACTAGCGGGTACACCGGGGAGCTGTTTTTT
TRBV28,TRBJ2-3,.,TRBD2,CASSLVLTSGTPDTQYF,TGTGCCAGCAGTTTGGTCCTGACTAGCGGGACACCAGATACGCAGTATTTT
TRBV5-6,TRBJ1-1,once,TRBD1,CASSLAGQGRMAFF,TGTGCCAGCAGCTTGGCGGGACAGGGTCGTATGGCTTTCTTT
TRBV25-1,TRBJ2-7,.,.,CASSLSYEQYF,TGTGCCAGCAGTCTTTCTTACGAGCAGTACTTC
TRBV2,TRBJ2-7,.,TRBD2,CALRASSGSHEQYF,TGTGCCCTACGAGCGTCTAGCGGGTCCCACGAGCAGTACTTC
TRBV27,TRBJ1-3,.,.,CASSSPSQGRNTIYF,TGTGCCAGCAGTTCTCCATCACAGGGCAGAAACACCATATATTTT
TRBV27,TRBJ2-7,once,TRBD2,CASSLRPGTNYEQYF,TGTGCCAGCAGTTTACGGCCCGGGACTAACTACGAGCAGTACTTC
TRBV7-3,TRBJ2-7,.,TRBD2,CASSTPGLAGRGEQYF,TGTGCCAGCAGCACACCGGGACTAGCGGGAAGGGGCGAGCAGTACTTC
TRBV7-2,TRBJ2-2,.,TRBD1,CASSSSGTGGSTGELFF,TGTGCCAGCAGCTCTTCCGGGACAGGGGGCTCGACCGGGGAGCTGTTTTTT
TRBV7-2,TRBJ1-3,.,TRBD1,CASSPYRGFVGSGNTIYF,TGTGCCAGCAGCCCATACAGGGGGTTTGTTGGCTCTGGAAACACCATATATTTT
TRBV7-2,TRBJ2-7,.,.,CASSLQTGEGYEQYF,TGTGCCAGCAGCTTACAGACAGGGGAGGGGTACGAGCAGTACTTC
TRBV7-2,TRBJ2-7,.,.,CASTSVGGLYEQYF,TGTGCCAGCACCTCGGTGGGGGGGCTGTACGAGCAGTACTTC
TRBV9,TRBJ1-6,.,.,CASSALDRGRSPLHF,TGTGCCAGCAGCGCCCTGGACAGAGGTCGTTCACCCCTCCACTTT
TRBV11-3,TRBJ2-7,.,.,CASSLGTGVVYEQYF,TGTGCCAGCAGCTTAGGGACGGGAGTGGTATACGAGCAGTACTTC
TRBV19,TRBJ1-5,.,TRBD1,CATAGTGPNQPQHF,TGTGCCACTGCCGGGACAGGGCCCAATCAGCCCCAGCATTTT
TRBV27,TRBJ2-1,.,TRBD2,CASSREAGGRRWGNEQFF,TGTGCCAGCAGTCGCGAGGCGGGGGGGCGGAGATGGGGTAATGAGCAGTTCTTC
TRBV13,TRBJ2-5,.,TRBD2,CASSFLTSGGTQYF,TGTGCCAGCAGCTTCCTTACTAGCGGGGGGACCCAGTACTTC
TRBV1,TRBJ2-1,.,.,CTSSRGGRSLSRFGQFF,TGCACCAGCAGCCGGGGCGGGAGGAGCCTCAGTAGATTTGGGCAGTTCTTC